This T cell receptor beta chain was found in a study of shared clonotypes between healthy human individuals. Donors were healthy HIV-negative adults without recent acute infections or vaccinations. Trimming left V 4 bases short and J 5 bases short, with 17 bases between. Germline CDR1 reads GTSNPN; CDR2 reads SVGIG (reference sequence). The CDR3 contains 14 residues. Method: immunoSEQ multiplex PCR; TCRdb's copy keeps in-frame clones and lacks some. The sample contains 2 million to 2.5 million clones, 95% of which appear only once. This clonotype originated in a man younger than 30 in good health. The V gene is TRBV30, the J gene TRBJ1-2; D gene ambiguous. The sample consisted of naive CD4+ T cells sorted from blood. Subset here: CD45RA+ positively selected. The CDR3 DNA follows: TGTGCCTGGAAAGCCCAGGCCTTAGGGTATGGCTACACCTTC. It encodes CAWKAQALGYGYTF. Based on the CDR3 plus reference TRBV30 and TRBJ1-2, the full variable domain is SQTIHQWPATLVQPVGSPLSLECTVEGTSNPNLYWYRQAAGRGLQLLFYSVGIGQISSEVPQNLSASRPQDRQFILSSKKLLLSDSGFYLCAWKAQALGYGYTFGSGTRLTVV.